A single sample is the source of the 28 T cell receptor beta chains below, sequenced in a study of shared clonotypes between healthy human individuals (dated by TCRdb to 2020 to 2021). CD8 naive samples were CD45RO-negative cells positively selected for CCR7, giving a CD45RA+CCR7+ population that excluded TemRA cells. Preparation of the library involved the immunoSEQ multiplex PCR assay. What TCRdb holds here is the immuneACCESS table cut down to in-frame rearrangements. Part of the clones is not present; checked against another copy, under half of the missing clones reflect an unresolved V gene, and the others are unexplained. The sample profile shows around 580,000 clones; roughly 98% of them were found once. The ten largest clones capture 0.3% of the sample. The sample consisted of naive CD8+ T cells sorted from blood. In the paper's terms, the cell subset or site label means: CD45RA+CCR7+. The receptor set was obtained from a man aged 30 to 39 in good health.

This chain joins TRBV5-1 and TRBJ2-7; a possible D gene is TRBD1 (7 bases). V was cut by 1 base and J by 3 bases, with 14 bases left in between. This CDR3 has 15 residues. Germline V gene data show CDR1 as SGHRS and CDR2 as YFSETQ. The chain's CDR3 is CASSLRQGGFYEQYF. The CDR3 bases are TGCGCCAGCAGCTTGCGGCAGGGGGGATTCTACGAGCAGTACTTC.

The V gene is TRBV6-6, the J gene TRBJ2-7; D may match TRBD1 or TRBD2 (5 bases each). The V and J ends lost 2 bases and 3 bases respectively, with 11 bases between them. The CDR3 totals 14 residues. The germline CDR1 and CDR2 sequences are MNHNY and SVGAGI (reference sequence). The chain's CDR3 is CASSYVGAHYEQYF. The CDR3, as DNA: TGTGCCAGCAGTTACGTCGGGGCCCACTACGAGCAGTACTTC.

This chain uses TRBV7-9 with TRBJ2-7, with 8 bases matching TRBD1. Germline V gives CDR1 SEHNR, CDR2 FQNEAQ (reference sequence). The CDR3 has 16 amino acids. J gave up 3 bases and V 5 bases, and 12 bases lay outside the gene matches. The CDR3 DNA is TGTGCCAGCAGCCCAATGAGGTCAGGGGGCCTCTACGAGCAGTACTTC. It translates to CASSPMRSGGLYEQYF.

The rearrangement joins TRBV5-4 to TRBJ1-2, with TRBD1 matching over 9 bases. Trimming removed 7 bases from V and 8 bases from J; junction bases left unmatched: 6. Germline-derived CDR1 and CDR2 are SGHNT and YYREEE (reference sequence). The CDR3 is 12 residues long. DNA for the CDR3: TGTGCCAGCGCACAGGGGGCGAAAGGCTACACCTTC. It specifies CASAQGAKGYTF.

The V and J genes are TRBV7-8 and TRBJ2-1; maybe TRBD1 (6 bases). The V end lost 8 bases, the J end lost 6 bases, and 23 bases lay between the germline ends. Per germline, CDR1 SGHVS and CDR2 FQNEAQ. The CDR3 is 16 residues long. The CDR3 protein is CASGGSFSVLSNEQFF. CDR3 in DNA: TGTGCCAGCGGGGGCTCCTTTAGCGTCCTCAGCAATGAGCAGTTCTTC.

This sequence joins TRBV18 and TRBJ2-7; 13 nucleotides line up with TRBD2. Per germline, CDR1 KGHSH and CDR2 LQKENI. Trimming at V came to 3 bases and at J to 5 bases, leaving 10 bases not matched to a gene. The CDR3 runs to 17 residues. The DNA for the CDR3 is TGTGCCAGCTCACCCAGCCGACTAGCGGGAGGAATCAACGAGCAGTACTTC. Translating gives CASSPSRLAGGINEQYF.

J is TRBJ2-3 and V is TRBV2, with TRBD2 matching over 9 bases. The germline V gene has CDR1 SNHLY and CDR2 FYNNEI. The CDR3 sequence is 14 residues long. The V segment lost 11 bases and the J segment 4 bases; nucleotides outside the gene matches: 10. CDR3 in DNA: TGTGCCGTATTGGCGGGAGGGCCGGCAGATACGCAGTATTTT. Encoded protein: CAVLAGGPADTQYF.

CDR3 sequence: CASSLEIDFFSGELFF. CDR3 bases: TGTGCCAGCAGCTTAGAGATAGACTTCTTTTCCGGGGAGCTGTTTTTT. This chain joins TRBV7-6 and TRBJ2-2, with D unresolved. This CDR3 has 16 residues. Trimming cost V 1 base and J 6 bases, with 15 bases left between them. Per germline, CDR1 SGHVS and CDR2 FNYEAQ.

This clone was counted once. The chain links TRBV9 to TRBJ2-1, with 8 bases that match TRBD2. The CDR3 totals 16 residues. Per the germline V gene, CDR1 is SGDLS and CDR2 is YYNGEE. The ends lost 1 base at V and 9 bases at J; junction bases unmatched: 12. Here the CDR3 DNA reads TGTGCCAGCAGCGTATTTAGTAGCGGGGCCTCGGGTGAGCAGTTCTTC. Translating it yields CASSVFSSGASGEQFF.

In its sample, this clone was seen once. The genes are TRBV11-2 and TRBJ1-2; D possibly corresponds to TRBD1 (6 bases). V was trimmed by 5 bases and J by 3 bases, leaving 10 bases between them. Germline CDR1 and CDR2: SGHAT and FQNNGV. CDR3 size: 13 residues. CDR3 region: CASSPRGHYGYTF. For the CDR3, the DNA is TGTGCCAGCAGCCCTCGGGGGCACTATGGCTACACCTTC.

V and J are TRBV27 and TRBJ2-3; 8 bases fit TRBD2. Germline V gene lookup returns CDR1 MNHEY and CDR2 SMNVEV (reference sequence). With 10 bases clipped from V and 1 base from J, the junction kept 19 bases outside the gene matches. CDR3 size: 18 residues. DNA for the CDR3: TGTGCCACCGGGCCCCTGAGGAGCGGGAGAGGCGGCACAGATACGCAGTATTTT. This translates into CATGPLRSGRGGTDTQYF.

The chain recombines TRBV6-5 with TRBJ2-1; D may be TRBD2 (5 bases). Germline CDR1 is MNHEY and CDR2 is SVGAGI. V was clipped by 4 bases and J by 9 bases, with 16 bases between them. The CDR3 contains 14 residues. CDR3: CASSLTGEGAEQFF. The CDR3 nucleotides read TGTGCCAGCAGTTTAACTGGTGAGGGCGCTGAGCAGTTCTTC.

The chain links TRBV10-2 to TRBJ2-1; possible D gene TRBD2, 7 bases. Per the germline V gene, CDR1 is WSHSY and CDR2 is SAAADI. The CDR3 runs 16 residues. Trimming stripped 6 bases from V and 3 bases from J, with 18 bases between. The CDR3 nucleotides are TGCGCCAGCAGCGAGGAGGCGGGGGCGAACTACAATGAGCAGTTCTTC. It specifies CASSEEAGANYNEQFF.

The gene calls are TRBV7-9 and TRBJ2-7, with TRBD2 identical over 13 bases. This CDR3 has 18 amino acids. Germline CDR1 reads SEHNR; CDR2 reads FQNEAQ (reference sequence). After removal of 5 bases from V and 0 bases from J, the junction contained 10 bases not matched to a gene. For the CDR3, the DNA is TGTGCCAGCAGCAACTTTCCGGGACTAGCGGGGAACTCCTACGAGCAGTACTTC. Translation: CASSNFPGLAGNSYEQYF.

This clone was seen just once. The rearrangement joins TRBV7-6 to TRBJ2-1; D might be TRBD1 or TRBD2, each matching 5 bases. Between the trimmed V and J ends, which lost 0 bases and 4 bases, there was a span of 10 bases. Germline V gene data show CDR1 as SGHVS and CDR2 as FNYEAQ. This CDR3 spans 15 amino acids. CDR3 bases: TGTGCCAGCAGCTTAGCGGGGGAAGGTTACAATGAGCAGTTCTTC. It translates to CASSLAGEGYNEQFF.

The V call is TRBV12-5, the J call TRBJ2-5; no reliable D call. The CDR3 spans 13 residues. From germline, CDR1 is LGHNT and CDR2 FRNRAP. V gave up 5 bases and J gave up 0 bases, with 7 bases separating them. CDR3 sequence: CASGKENQETQYF. The CDR3 nucleotides are TGTGCTAGTGGTAAGGAGAACCAAGAGACCCAGTACTTC.

The V gene is TRBV2, the J gene TRBJ2-5; 7 bases are shared with TRBD1. The CDR3 contains 14 residues. Germline V lookup: CDR1 SNHLY, CDR2 FYNNEI. After removal of 6 bases from V and 4 bases from J, the junction contained 8 bases not matched to a gene. This CDR3 reads CASRGSRGLETQYF. The CDR3 DNA reads as TGTGCCAGCAGGGGATCCAGGGGGTTAGAGACCCAGTACTTC.

The genes are TRBV4-1 and TRBJ2-5; perhaps D is TRBD1 or TRBD2 (5 bases each). The CDR3 is 14 residues long. The germline V gene has CDR1 MGHRA and CDR2 YSYEKL. V was cut by 0 bases and J by 5 bases, with 10 bases left in between. This CDR3 reads CASSQELGVETQYF. CDR3 in DNA: TGCGCCAGCAGCCAAGAACTAGGGGTGGAGACCCAGTACTTC.

The chain combines TRBV6-6 with TRBJ1-1, with unresolved D. CDR1 MNHNY and CDR2 SVGAGI come from the germline V gene (reference sequence). V was pared by 8 bases and J by 8 bases, with 15 bases between. The CDR3 runs 12 residues. CDR3 protein: CASGTIRSEAFF. The DNA of the CDR3 is TGTGCCAGCGGAACGATAAGATCCGAAGCTTTCTTT.

This chain links TRBV29-1 with TRBJ2-3; 9 bases align to TRBD1. V was pared by 1 base and J by 6 bases, with 14 bases of the junction left unmatched. This CDR3 spans 17 amino acids. Germline values: CDR1 SQVTM, CDR2 ANQGSEA. This CDR3 reads CSVEVTGQGRNWDTQYF. The CDR3, as DNA: TGCAGCGTTGAAGTAACTGGACAGGGGAGAAATTGGGATACGCAGTATTTT.

The V and J genes are TRBV5-1 and TRBJ1-1; D gene uncertain. The CDR3 consists of 16 residues. V was clipped by 4 bases and J by 1 base, with 17 bases between them. Germline loops: CDR1 SGHRS, CDR2 YFSETQ. CDR3 in amino acids: CASSEFSSPGNTEAFF. CDR3 coding DNA: TGCGCCAGCAGCGAGTTCAGTTCCCCGGGGAACACTGAAGCTTTCTTT.

The chain combines TRBV29-1 with TRBJ1-1, with D unresolved. Trimming left V 6 bases short and J 11 bases short, with 19 bases between. Germline loops: CDR1 SQVTM, CDR2 ANQGSEA. The CDR3 covers 12 residues. The CDR3 region is CSVRQIGFEAFF. The CDR3 coding sequence is TGCAGCGTCAGACAAATAGGGTTCGAGGCTTTCTTT.

This chain links TRBV4-2 with TRBJ2-2, with D possibly being TRBD2 (6 bases). The germline V gene encodes CDR1 LGHNA and CDR2 YNFKEQ. V was cut by 4 bases and J by 7 bases, with 13 bases left in between. CDR3 size: 14 residues. CDR3 nucleotides: TGTGCCAGCAGCCGAGGAGGGGCGGGCGGGGAGCTGTTTTTT. Its translation is CASSRGGAGGELFF.

V usage is TRBV7-8 and J usage is TRBJ2-3; 12 nucleotides agree with TRBD2. V lost 5 bases and J lost 0; bases outside the gene matches: 12. This CDR3 contains 19 residues. From germline, CDR1 is SGHVS and CDR2 FQNEAQ. The DNA for the CDR3 is TGTGCCAGCAGCGGGGTGGGACAGGGGACTAGCGGGAGCACAGATACGCAGTATTTT. Its protein product is CASSGVGQGTSGSTDTQYF.

The chain has TRBV10-3 and TRBJ2-2; no clear D gene. Between the trimmed V and J ends, which lost 9 bases and 0 bases, there was a span of 8 bases. The germline CDR1 and CDR2 sequences are ENHRY and SYGVKD. The CDR3 is 13 amino acids. CDR3 residues: CAIRPANTGELFF. In DNA, the CDR3 is TGTGCCATTCGGCCTGCGAACACCGGGGAGCTGTTTTTT.

The CDR3 coding sequence is TGTGCCATCAGTGAGAGGGGGGAGACCCAGTACTTC. Its protein is CAISERGETQYF. The chain carries TRBV10-3 and TRBJ2-5, with D perhaps TRBD1 (6 bases). Germline loops: CDR1 ENHRY, CDR2 SYGVKD. V was shortened by 2 bases and J by 5 bases, with 6 bases between the two germline ends. CDR3 length: 12 amino acids.

This chain connects TRBV4-3 to TRBJ2-5; D ambiguous. CDR3 length: 14 residues. Trimming removed 1 base at V and 1 base at J, with 7 bases between. Per the germline V gene, CDR1 is LGHNA and CDR2 is YSLEER. In DNA, the CDR3 is TGCGCCAGCAGCCAAGCCTACAGCCAAGAGACCCAGTACTTC. It codes for CASSQAYSQETQYF.

This chain joins TRBV15 and TRBJ2-1; D perhaps matches TRBD1 (6 bases). There are 16 residues in the CDR3. Germline-derived CDR1 and CDR2 are LNHNV and YYDKDF (reference sequence). Trimming pared 3 bases from V and 6 bases from J, leaving 18 bases between. The CDR3 loop reads CATSSRDRSSGNEQFF. In DNA, the CDR3 is TGTGCCACCAGCAGTCGCGACAGGTCCTCGGGCAATGAGCAGTTCTTC.